Following are 8 T cell receptor beta chains from one sample sequenced in a study of cytomegalovirus exposure and HLA in healthy donors. With 60 Vbeta and 13 Jbeta primers, the PCR was carried out. The assay was immunoSEQ multiplex PCR, and TCRdb's table has in-frame clones only and misses some. The sample consists of about 80,000 clones, under 65% of them appearing once. Source material: PBMCs. The receptors derive from a male donor in good health and CMV-seropositive.

The J gene is TRBJ1-2, the V gene TRBV6-1; D gene uncertain. CDR1 and CDR2 from the germline V gene are MNHNS and SASEGT. The CDR3 totals 14 residues. V was clipped by 4 bases and J by 4 bases, with 13 bases between them. The CDR3 spells CASSGAERIYGYTF. The DNA for the CDR3 is TGTGCCAGCAGTGGAGCGGAGCGAATCTATGGCTACACCTTC.

The chain carries TRBV6-4 and TRBJ2-1, with 7 bases aligning to TRBD2. The germline V gene encodes CDR1 MRHNA and CDR2 SNTAGT. The CDR3 has 16 amino acids. V shed 4 bases and J 5 bases; nucleotides not matched to a gene: 11. CDR3 bases: TGTGCCAGCAGTGTGTCTAGCGGTCAACCCCACAATGAGCAGTTCTTC. Its protein is CASSVSSGQPHNEQFF.

The chain links TRBV5-4 to TRBJ2-4, with D maybe TRBD1 (6 bases). Germline V lookup: CDR1 SGHNT, CDR2 YYREEE (reference sequence). The ends were cut back, 4 bases at V and 9 bases at J, with 14 bases in the middle. CDR3 length: 13 amino acids. CDR3 loop: CASSLPRGSIQYF. In DNA, the CDR3 is TGTGCCAGCAGCCTGCCCAGGGGAAGCATTCAGTACTTC.

There are a few counts of this clone. The J gene is TRBJ2-7, the V gene TRBV27, with TRBD1 matching 9 bases. V shed 1 base, J shed 3 bases, and the junction held 7 bases outside the gene matches. Germline values: CDR1 MNHEY, CDR2 SMNVEV (reference sequence). The CDR3 is made up of 16 amino acids. CDR3 sequence: CASSLLGQGPFYEQYF. CDR3 nucleotide sequence: TGTGCCAGCAGTTTATTAGGACAGGGGCCCTTCTACGAGCAGTACTTC.

Only a few counts were recorded for this clone. V and J are TRBV7-9 and TRBJ1-6, with 9 nucleotides matching TRBD1. Germline values: CDR1 SEHNR, CDR2 FQNEAQ (reference sequence). The ends lost 5 bases at V and 7 bases at J; junction bases unmatched: 6. The CDR3 contains 15 residues. CDR3 DNA: TGTGCCAGCAGCGCCCCCGGGACAGGGAATTCACCCCTCCACTTT. Protein product: CASSAPGTGNSPLHF.

The chain recombines TRBV6-1 with TRBJ1-6; TRBD1 is a possible D gene (5 bases). Trimming took off 0 bases at V and 10 bases at J, with 10 bases between the two ends. CDR3 length: 14 residues. The germline V gene encodes CDR1 MNHNS and CDR2 SASEGT. CDR3 residues: CASSEAQGVSPLHF. CDR3 nucleotide sequence: TGTGCCAGCAGTGAAGCGCAGGGTGTCTCACCCCTCCACTTT.

V usage is TRBV5-1 and J usage is TRBJ1-2, with D perhaps matching TRBD1 (5 bases). Between the trimmed V and J ends, which lost 5 bases and 2 bases, there was a span of 19 bases. Germline V gene data show CDR1 as SGHRS and CDR2 as YFSETQ. The length of the CDR3 is 16 residues. The CDR3 nucleotides read TGCGCCAGCAGACCGTCGGGCGGGGGGTCGAACTATGGCTACACCTTC. Translation: CASRPSGGGSNYGYTF. Together with reference TRBV5-1 and TRBJ1-2, the CDR3 gives the full variable domain: KAGVTQTPRYLIKTRGQQVTLSCSPISGHRSVSWYQQTPGQGLQFLFEYFSETQRNKGNFPGRFSGRQFSNSRSEMNVSTLELGDSALYLCASRPSGGGSNYGYTFGSGTRLTVV.

This chain links TRBV11-2 with TRBJ1-5; D is unclear. CDR1 and CDR2 (germline): SGHAT, FQNNGV. The CDR3 length is 15 residues. Trimming shortened V by 1 base and J by 3 bases, and 10 bases separated the two germline ends. The DNA for the CDR3 is TGTGCCAGCAGCTTAGGTGCGGGGTCCAATCAGCCCCAGCATTTT. It is translated as CASSLGAGSNQPQHF.